The rows below give T cell receptor beta chains drawn from one sample of a study of T cell changes during pregnancy in multiple sclerosis. Clones were sequenced by immunoSEQ multiplex PCR, and TCRdb holds only the in-frame ones, with some missing. The data hold about 31,000 clones, with about 88% observed a single time. Specimen: CD8+ T cells from peripheral blood mononuclear cells, collected in the second trimester of pregnancy. These receptors originate from a female donor with multiple sclerosis, enrolled in a pregnancy study. The CDR3 runs from the conserved cysteine through the conserved F or W. D genes are given only for firm matches. Clone sizes are given selectively: once, few, many, or a class where the clone is expanded.

v_gene	len	d_gene	abundance	j_gene	CDR3nt	CDR3aa
TRBV5-4	15	.	.	TRBJ2-7	TGTGCCAGCAGCCCCGGGGTCGGAGGTTGGGTCGAGCAGTACTTC	CASSPGVGGWVEQYF
TRBV12-5	16	.	.	TRBJ1-3	TGTGCTAGTGGTTCCCTACAGGAGAGCTCTGGAAACACCATATATTTT	CASGSLQESSGNTIYF
TRBV15	15	TRBD2	.	TRBJ2-1	TGTGCCACCAGCAGCTGGCGGGAGGCTACTAATGAGCAGTTCTTC	CATSSWREATNEQFF
TRBV7-9	15	TRBD2	.	TRBJ2-1	TGTGCCAGCAGCCCAGATACTAGCGGGTTCAGTGAGCAGTTCTTC	CASSPDTSGFSEQFF
TRBV6-4	15	TRBD1	.	TRBJ2-2	TGTGCCAGCAGTGGGACAGGGGGCAACACCGGGGAGCTGTTTTTT	CASSGTGGNTGELFF
TRBV6-5	13	TRBD1	.	TRBJ2-5	TGTGCCAGCAGTCTTACAGGGGAGGAGACCCAGTACTTC	CASSLTGEETQYF
TRBV6-5	11	.	.	TRBJ2-7	TGTGCCAGCAGTTATCTCCACGAGCAGTACTTC	CASSYLHEQYF
TRBV9	14	TRBD1	.	TRBJ2-7	TGTGCCAGCAGCGTGGGGACAGCATCCTACGAGCAGTACTTC	CASSVGTASYEQYF
TRBV19	14	TRBD2	.	TRBJ2-1	TGTGCCAGTAGTATAACCGGGAGGTACAATGAGCAGTTCTTC	CASSITGRYNEQFF
TRBV6-5	15	TRBD2	.	TRBJ2-1	TGTGCCAGCAGACTAGCGGGATCAGGCTACAATGAGCAGTTCTTC	CASRLAGSGYNEQFF
TRBV7-6	17	TRBD1	.	TRBJ2-1	TGTGCCAGCAGCCAACCAAGGACAGGGGACTCCTACAATGAGCAGTTCTTC	CASSQPRTGDSYNEQFF
TRBV27	14	TRBD2	.	TRBJ2-1	TGTGCCAGCAGTTTAATTATCGGGGGGTATGAGCAGTTCTTC	CASSLIIGGYEQFF
TRBV19	12	.	.	TRBJ2-1	TGTGCCAGTAGTATAGTCTACGATGAGCAGTTCTTC	CASSIVYDEQFF
TRBV19	18	.	.	TRBJ2-1	TGTGCCAGTAGTATCTTTTGGCGGGACGCCAGCTCCTACAATGAGCAGTTCTTC	CASSIFWRDASSYNEQFF
TRBV29-1	12	TRBD2	.	TRBJ2-7	TGCAGCGTTGTGGCGGGAGGGTCCGAGCAGTACTTC	CSVVAGGSEQYF
TRBV11-3	17	.	.	TRBJ2-1	TGTGCCAGCAGCTTAGGGGGATGGGAGCGCGGGGTGGGCGCGCAGTTCTTC	CASSLGGWERGVGAQFF
TRBV7-9	14	.	.	TRBJ1-1	TGTGCCAGCAGCTTACAGGGTCACGACACTGAAGCTTTCTTT	CASSLQGHDTEAFF
TRBV5-4	13	TRBD1	.	TRBJ2-1	TGTGCCAGCAGCTCTGACAGGGGCAATGAGCAGTTCTTC	CASSSDRGNEQFF
TRBV4-3	15	.	once	TRBJ2-7	TGCGCCAGCAGCCAAGGATCCGACTGGCAGTACGAGCAGTACTTC	CASSQGSDWQYEQYF
TRBV7-9	15	.	.	TRBJ2-1	TGTGCCAGCAGCTTAGGTGACTACGTCTTCCATGAGCAGTTCTTC	CASSLGDYVFHEQFF
TRBV7-9	12	.	.	TRBJ2-7	TGTGCCAGCAGATTACAGGGTAACGAGCAGTACTTC	CASRLQGNEQYF
TRBV9	16	TRBD1	.	TRBJ1-6	TGTGCCAGCAGCGTAGGCATGGGACAGGGACGTTCACCCCTCCACTTT	CASSVGMGQGRSPLHF
TRBV10-1	18	.	.	TRBJ2-7	TGCGCCAGAGTAACACCAAAGAAACAGCGGGTGCTCTCCTACGAGCAGTACTTC	CARVTPKKQRVLSYEQYF
TRBV6-1	14	.	.	TRBJ2-2	TGTGCCAGCGATGAGGGGACACACACCGGGGAGCTGTTTTTT	CASDEGTHTGELFF
TRBV4-1	15	.	once	TRBJ1-4	TGCGCCAGCAGCCAAGAGCAGGGGATTAATGAAAAACTGTTTTTT	CASSQEQGINEKLFF
TRBV4-3	15	TRBD2	.	TRBJ2-1	TGCGCCAGCAGCCAAGGAGGAACTAGCGTTAATGAGCAGTTCTTC	CASSQGGTSVNEQFF
TRBV27	16	TRBD2	.	TRBJ2-1	TGTGCCAGCAGTTCATTAGCGGGAGGGTTGCAATGGGGGCAGTTCTTC	CASSSLAGGLQWGQFF
TRBV6-6	13	.	.	TRBJ2-1	TGTGCCAGCAGTGACTCAGGGCGGGATGAGCAGTTCTTC	CASSDSGRDEQFF
TRBV28	15	TRBD1	.	TRBJ1-2	TGTGCCAGCAGTTTGCGGGACAGACCTTACTATGGCTACACCTTC	CASSLRDRPYYGYTF
TRBV7-2	16	TRBD2	.	TRBJ2-2	TGTGCCAGCGGAATACAGGGACTAGGGGACACCGGGGAGCTGTTTTTT	CASGIQGLGDTGELFF
TRBV7-2	14	TRBD1	.	TRBJ2-7	TGTGCCAGCAGCTCTGGGACAGGGAAATACGAGCAGTACTTC	CASSSGTGKYEQYF
TRBV6-1	14	TRBD2	once	TRBJ2-1	TGTGCCAGCAGTGAAGCGCGGGAGGTAAATGAGCAGTTCTTC	CASSEAREVNEQFF
TRBV29-1	12	.	.	TRBJ2-3	TGCAGCGTTGATTTCGGCACAGATACGCAGTATTTT	CSVDFGTDTQYF
TRBV19	14	TRBD1	.	TRBJ1-2	TGTGCCAGTAGTCCCGGGACAGGGTTCTATGGCTACACCTTC	CASSPGTGFYGYTF
TRBV4-2	14	TRBD2	.	TRBJ2-7	TGTGCCAGCAGCCACCTAGCGGGAGAGGTCGAGCAGTACTTC	CASSHLAGEVEQYF
TRBV7-2	17	.	.	TRBJ2-1	TGTGCCAGCAGCTTTCCCCTTAGCGGCCTCTCCTACAATGAGCAGTTCTTC	CASSFPLSGLSYNEQFF
TRBV7-3	14	TRBD2	.	TRBJ2-1	TGTGCCAGCACCTGGACTAGCGGGAGCCATGAGCAGTTCTTC	CASTWTSGSHEQFF
TRBV18	16	.	.	TRBJ2-2	TGTGCCAGCTCACCCGACGAGGGAGTGAACACCGGGGAGCTGTTTTTT	CASSPDEGVNTGELFF
TRBV18	14	.	.	TRBJ2-5	TGTGCCAGCTCACCACCGGAGGGGCAAGAGACCCAGTACTTC	CASSPPEGQETQYF
TRBV7-9	16	TRBD2	once	TRBJ2-2	TGTGCCAGCAGCTCCGGACTAGCGCCTAACACCGGGGAGCTGTTTTTT	CASSSGLAPNTGELFF
TRBV27	13	.	.	TRBJ1-5	TGTGCCAGCAGTTACTATAGCAATCAGCCCCAGCATTTT	CASSYYSNQPQHF
TRBV29-1	15	TRBD2	once	TRBJ2-3	TGCAGCGTTGGTACGGGAGGAATGGTAGAAGATACGCAGTATTTT	CSVGTGGMVEDTQYF
TRBV4-1	16	TRBD2	.	TRBJ2-1	TGCGCCAGCAGCCAAGATCCGGGAGGGCCGAGGAATGAGCAGTTCTTC	CASSQDPGGPRNEQFF
TRBV7-9	13	TRBD1	.	TRBJ1-2	TGTGCCAGCAGCTTTACAGGGGTCTATGGCTACACCTTC	CASSFTGVYGYTF
TRBV11-1	15	TRBD2	.	TRBJ2-1	TGTGCCAGCAGCTTAGCTGGGACTAGCGGGAGGGAGCAGTTCTTC	CASSLAGTSGREQFF
TRBV19	14	TRBD1	.	TRBJ2-7	TGTGCCAGTAGTTTGGGACAGGGGGGCTACGAGCAGTACTTC	CASSLGQGGYEQYF
TRBV29-1	10	.	.	TRBJ2-5	TGCAGCGTTGTACTCAACACCCAGTACTTC	CSVVLNTQYF
TRBV14	18	TRBD1	.	TRBJ1-1	TGTGCCAGCAGCTCCTTGGACAGGGGTCTTCTACTAAACACTGAAGCTTTCTTT	CASSSLDRGLLLNTEAFF